The 24 T cell receptor beta chains reported below all come from one sample, sequenced in a study of CD8+CD57+ T cells in acquired aplastic anemia. Profiles of TCR beta VDJ and CDR3 were generated from a genomic DNA template. One entry per CDR3 protein results from TCRdb running MiXCR on the reads. The table records about 190,000 distinct CDR3 sequences, less than 65% of them present only once. The sample comprised sorted CD4+, CD8+, or CD8+CD57+ T cells (not recorded which) from PBMCs. These TCRs come from a human donor with severe aplastic anemia or a healthy control (not recorded which).

V gene TRBV19 combines with J gene TRBJ1-5, with TRBD1 as a possible D gene (5 bases). CDR3 length: 14 residues. The germline CDR1 and CDR2 sequences are LNHDA and SQIVND (reference sequence). Trimming shortened V by 9 bases and J by 4 bases, and 16 bases separated the two germline ends. CDR3 sequence: CASLPIGENQPQHF. DNA for the CDR3: TGTGCCAGCCTACCGATAGGGGAGAATCAGCCCCAGCATTTT.

This rearrangement joins TRBV5-1 to TRBJ2-3, with 9 bases identical to TRBD2. The CDR3 runs to 16 residues. Germline loops: CDR1 SGHRS, CDR2 YFSETQ. V was clipped by 1 base and J by 0 bases; unmatched bases: 3. CDR3 in amino acids: CASSLRSGGSTDTQYF. The CDR3 bases are TGCGCCAGCAGCTTGCGTAGCGGGGGTAGCACAGATACGCAGTATTTT.

V and J are TRBV20-1 and TRBJ2-7; 13 nucleotides align to TRBD2. CDR1 DFQATT and CDR2 SNEGSKA come from the germline V gene (reference sequence). Trimming cost V 5 bases and J 1 base; bases outside gene matches: 5. The CDR3 consists of 15 residues. CDR3 loop: CSASGLAGVSYEQYF. The DNA for the CDR3 is TGCAGTGCTTCCGGACTAGCGGGGGTTTCCTACGAGCAGTACTTC.

This clonotype was seen a few times. The chain recombines TRBV19 with TRBJ1-2; 9 bases agree with TRBD1. The junction had 8 bases not matched to a gene; V was cut back by 5 bases and J by 7 bases. The germline V gene encodes CDR1 LNHDA and CDR2 SQIVND (reference sequence). This CDR3 is 14 amino acids long. The CDR3 sequence is CASSGGQGISGYTF. The DNA for the CDR3 is TGTGCCAGTAGTGGCGGACAGGGGATTTCTGGCTACACCTTC.

The sample holds a few counts of this clonotype. CDR3 in amino acids: CSAKSQGRGVTQYF. The CDR3 nucleotides are TGCAGTGCTAAATCACAGGGGAGGGGGGTGACCCAGTACTTC. J is TRBJ2-5 and V is TRBV20-1, with D possibly called TRBD1 or TRBD2 (7 bases each). This CDR3 spans 14 amino acids. V was shortened by 4 bases and J by 7 bases, with 19 bases between the two germline ends. Germline values: CDR1 DFQATT, CDR2 SNEGSKA (reference sequence).

The CDR3 DNA reads TGTGCCAGTAGTATTGGTGCAGGGGGGACCGGGGAGCTGTTTTTT. It is translated as CASSIGAGGTGELFF. The chain has TRBV7-9 and TRBJ2-2; TRBD1 is a possible D gene (7 bases). CDR3 length equals 15 residues. From germline, CDR1 is SEHNR and CDR2 FQNEAQ (reference sequence). V lost 9 bases to trimming and J lost 5 bases, with 19 bases between them.

The V call is TRBV29-1, the J call TRBJ2-5; D remains ambiguous. The CDR3 is 11 residues long. Trimming removed 0 bases from V and 5 bases from J, with 4 bases in between. Germline CDR1 reads SQVTM; CDR2 reads ANQGSEA. Here the CDR3 DNA reads TGCAGCGTTGAAGATCGGGAGACCCAGTACTTC. Amino acids: CSVEDRETQYF.

The table lists this clonotype with a few counts. The gene calls are TRBV24-1 and TRBJ2-3; 8 bases are shared with TRBD2. CDR1 is KGHDR, CDR2 SFDVKD, per germline. The CDR3 has 14 amino acids. V was pared by 5 bases and J by 6 bases, with 6 bases of the junction left unmatched. Here the CDR3 DNA reads TGTGCCACCAGTGTAGGACTAGCATCGGATACGCAGTATTTT. Its translation: CATSVGLASDTQYF.

This chain links TRBV20-1 with TRBJ2-5, with a possible D match to TRBD1 (7 bases). Per the germline V gene, CDR1 is DFQATT and CDR2 is SNEGSKA (reference sequence). Between the trimmed V and J ends, which lost 5 bases and 1 base, there was a span of 23 bases. The CDR3 contains 17 residues. The CDR3 region is CSALKDRRGASQETQYF. DNA for the CDR3: TGCAGTGCTCTCAAGGACAGGAGGGGGGCCAGCCAAGAGACCCAGTACTTC.

The V and J genes are TRBV9 and TRBJ1-6; 7 nucleotides align to TRBD1. The CDR3 is 14 residues long. Trimming at V came to 4 bases and at J to 6 bases, leaving 4 bases not matched to a gene. The germline gives CDR1 SGDLS, CDR2 YYNGEE. CDR3 sequence: CASSQTGANSPLHF. The CDR3 DNA sequence: TGTGCCAGCAGCCAAACAGGGGCTAATTCACCCCTCCACTTT. Full variable domain (remainder filled in from reference TRBV9 and TRBJ1-6): DSGVTQTPKHLITATGQRVTLRCSPRSGDLSVYWYQQSLDQGLQFLIQYYNGEERAKGNILERFSAQQFPDLHSELNLSSLELGDSALYFCASSQTGANSPLHFGNGTRLTVT.

The V call is TRBV29-1, the J call TRBJ1-3; D uncertain. The V end was cut by 3 bases, the J end by 2 bases, with 5 bases between. This CDR3 has 12 amino acids. Germline CDR1 and CDR2: SQVTM and ANQGSEA. The CDR3 loop reads CSVEAPGNTIYF. The CDR3 nucleotides read TGCAGCGTTGAGGCTCCTGGAAACACCATATATTTT.

This clonotype was counted between two and nine times. The genes are TRBV20-1 and TRBJ1-2; D is possibly TRBD1 (6 bases). The CDR3 has 17 residues. Germline CDR1 and CDR2: DFQATT and SNEGSKA (reference sequence). V shed 1 base and J shed 0 bases, with 18 bases lying between them. The CDR3 is CSARVGGAGEPNYGYTF. The CDR3 region has the DNA TGCAGTGCTAGAGTGGGGGGGGCAGGGGAGCCTAACTATGGCTACACCTTC.

This chain joins TRBV10-3 and TRBJ1-5; D is perhaps TRBD1 (5 bases). CDR3 length equals 14 residues. Trimming took off 0 bases at V and 11 bases at J, with 14 bases between the two ends. Germline V CDR1 and CDR2: ENHRY, SYGVKD. CDR3 sequence (DNA): TGTGCCATCAGTGAGTCGGACACCCAAGAGACCCAGCATTTT. Its protein is CAISESDTQETQHF.

This chain connects TRBV7-2 to TRBJ2-3, with D possibly being TRBD2 (7 bases). Trimming left V 1 base short and J 4 bases short, with 18 bases between. Per germline, CDR1 SGHTA and CDR2 FQGNSA. This CDR3 is built from 17 residues. The CDR3 DNA follows: TGTGCCAGCAGCTTAGTAGGGGGGGGCTACCCCGCAGATACGCAGTATTTT. This translates into CASSLVGGGYPADTQYF.

In this sample, this clonotype turned up many times. The V call is TRBV6-5, the J call TRBJ1-1; no definite D call. Trimming cost V 6 bases and J 0 bases, with 8 bases left between them. This CDR3 comprises 13 residues. Per the germline V gene, CDR1 is MNHEY and CDR2 is SVGAGI. Here the CDR3 reads CASSQYMNTEAFF. CDR3 nucleotides: TGTGCCAGCAGCCAGTATATGAACACTGAAGCTTTCTTT.

J is TRBJ2-5 and V is TRBV12-3 or TRBV12-4; 9 bases are a match to TRBD1. The CDR3 is made up of 14 amino acids. The J segment lost 4 bases and the V segment lost 8 bases, leaving 8 bases of the junction unmatched. CDR3 nucleotide sequence: TGTGCCAGCGATGGACAGGGGCTGGGAGAGACCCAGTACTTC. Translating gives CASDGQGLGETQYF.

This clonotype occurred many times. The CDR3: CASSPPAGPHEQYF. The DNA of the CDR3 is TGTGCCAGCAGCCCCCCGGCGGGGCCCCACGAGCAGTACTTC. The V and J genes are TRBV7-9 and TRBJ2-7; TRBD2 is a possible D gene (6 bases). This CDR3 spans 14 amino acids. Germline loops: CDR1 SEHNR, CDR2 FQNEAQ (reference sequence). V was trimmed by 5 bases and J by 5 bases, leaving 16 bases between them.

The chain links TRBV5-1 to TRBJ1-1; TRBD1 matches at 11 bases. With V trimmed by 4 bases and J by 5 bases, 7 bases remained unmatched. The CDR3 is 15 residues long. The germline CDR1 and CDR2 sequences are SGHRS and YFSETQ. CDR3 protein: CASSPGQGAWTEAFF. CDR3 coding DNA: TGCGCCAGCAGCCCAGGACAGGGGGCTTGGACTGAAGCTTTCTTT. Looking up the rest from reference TRBV5-1 and TRBJ1-1 gives the full variable domain: KAGVTQTPRYLIKTRGQQVTLSCSPISGHRSVSWYQQTPGQGLQFLFEYFSETQRNKGNFPGRFSGRQFSNSRSEMNVSTLELGDSALYLCASSPGQGAWTEAFFGQGTRLTVV.

The chain has TRBV20-1 and TRBJ1-6, with 7 nucleotides matching TRBD1. V lost 2 bases, J lost 5 bases, and 12 bases stayed unmatched. Germline CDR1 is DFQATT and CDR2 is SNEGSKA (reference sequence). The CDR3 totals 17 residues. The CDR3: CSARPAAIDRDNSPLHF. DNA of the CDR3: TGCAGTGCTAGACCCGCCGCGATTGACAGGGATAATTCACCCCTCCACTTT.

The V and J genes are TRBV7-9 and TRBJ2-1; 8 bases map to TRBD1. V lost 2 bases and J lost 5; bases outside the gene matches: 5. The CDR3 is made up of 15 amino acids. Germline V gene lookup returns CDR1 SEHNR and CDR2 FQNEAQ (reference sequence). The CDR3 region is CASSLRDRGDNEQFF. The CDR3 DNA sequence: TGTGCCAGCAGCTTACGAGACAGGGGAGACAATGAGCAGTTCTTC.

This clonotype was detected many times. J is TRBJ2-7 and V is TRBV19; TRBD1 matches at 8 bases. This CDR3 is 14 amino acids long. The junction had 11 bases not matched to a gene; V was cut back by 7 bases and J by 6 bases. CDR1 LNHDA and CDR2 SQIVND come from the germline V gene (reference sequence). The chain's CDR3 is CASNWGQAASEQYF. CDR3 nucleotides: TGTGCCAGTAATTGGGGACAGGCAGCGTCCGAGCAGTACTTC.

The chain employs TRBV19 and TRBJ2-7, with 11 bases lining up with TRBD2. V shed 8 bases, J shed 2 bases, and the junction held 11 bases outside the gene matches. In germline, CDR1 is LNHDA, CDR2 SQIVND (reference sequence). The CDR3 has 16 amino acids. The DNA for the CDR3 is TGTGCCAGTGCCCGTTCCGGGACTAGCGGCACCTACGAGCAGTACTTC. Translation: CASARSGTSGTYEQYF.

Many counts were recorded for this clonotype. This rearrangement joins TRBV29-1 to TRBJ2-5; D not resolved. The CDR3 runs 13 residues. The germline V gene has CDR1 SQVTM and CDR2 ANQGSEA. The V end lost 2 bases, the J end lost 0 bases, and 7 bases lay between the germline ends. In DNA, the CDR3 is TGCAGCGTTGAAATGCAGAACCAAGAGACCCAGTACTTC. It translates to CSVEMQNQETQYF.

The rearrangement uses TRBV7-6 and TRBJ2-7, with D tentatively TRBD2 (6 bases). V was trimmed by 5 bases and J by 7 bases, leaving 12 bases between them. This CDR3 comprises 12 residues. Germline V lookup: CDR1 SGHVS, CDR2 FNYEAQ. The CDR3 coding sequence is TGTGCCAGCAGCCTTCCCGGGAGAGAGCAGTACTTC. Translation gives CASSLPGREQYF.